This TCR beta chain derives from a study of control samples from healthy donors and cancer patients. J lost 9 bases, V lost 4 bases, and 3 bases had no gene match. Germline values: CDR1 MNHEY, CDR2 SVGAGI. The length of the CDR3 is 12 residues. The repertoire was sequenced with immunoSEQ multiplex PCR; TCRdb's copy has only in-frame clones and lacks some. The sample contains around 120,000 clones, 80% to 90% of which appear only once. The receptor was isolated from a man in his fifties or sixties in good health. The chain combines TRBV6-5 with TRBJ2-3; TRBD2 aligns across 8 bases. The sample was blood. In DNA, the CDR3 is TGTGCCAGCAGTTTTGGCGGGGGGACGCAGTATTTT. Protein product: CASSFGGGTQYF.